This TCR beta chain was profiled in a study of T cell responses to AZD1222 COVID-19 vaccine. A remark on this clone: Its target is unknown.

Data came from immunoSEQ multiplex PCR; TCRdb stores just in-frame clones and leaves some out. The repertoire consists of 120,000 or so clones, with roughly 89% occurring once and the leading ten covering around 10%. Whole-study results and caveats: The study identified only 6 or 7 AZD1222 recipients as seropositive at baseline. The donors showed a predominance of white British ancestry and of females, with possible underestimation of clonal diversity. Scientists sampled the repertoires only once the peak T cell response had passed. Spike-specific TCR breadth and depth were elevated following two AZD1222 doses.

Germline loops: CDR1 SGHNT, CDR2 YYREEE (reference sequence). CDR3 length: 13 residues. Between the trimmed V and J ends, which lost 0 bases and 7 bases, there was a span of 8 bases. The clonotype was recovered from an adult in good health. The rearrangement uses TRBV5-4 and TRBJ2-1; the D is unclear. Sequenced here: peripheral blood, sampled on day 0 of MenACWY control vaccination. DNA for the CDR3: TGTGCCAGCAGCTTGGAGGTGGGGAATGAGCAGTTCTTC. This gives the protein CASSLEVGNEQFF.